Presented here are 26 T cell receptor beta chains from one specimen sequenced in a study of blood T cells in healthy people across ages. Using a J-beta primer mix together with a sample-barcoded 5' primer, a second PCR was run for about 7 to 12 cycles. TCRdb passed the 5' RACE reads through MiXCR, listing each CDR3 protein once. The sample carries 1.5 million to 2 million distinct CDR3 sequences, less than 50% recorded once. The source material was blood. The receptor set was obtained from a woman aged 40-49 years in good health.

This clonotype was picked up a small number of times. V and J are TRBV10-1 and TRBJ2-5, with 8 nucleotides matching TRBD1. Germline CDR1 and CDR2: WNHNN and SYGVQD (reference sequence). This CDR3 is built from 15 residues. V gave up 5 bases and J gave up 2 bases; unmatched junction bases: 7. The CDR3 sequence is CASSRFRQGQETQYF. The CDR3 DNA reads TGCGCCAGCAGTCGCTTTAGACAGGGGCAAGAGACCCAGTACTTC.

CDR3 in DNA: TGTGCCAGCAGTCGGACTAGCGGGGGGCAAAACTCCTACGAGCAGTACTTC. The encoded protein is CASSRTSGGQNSYEQYF. The chain is built from TRBV6-1 and TRBJ2-7; TRBD2 matches 14 bases. Germline V gene sequence: CDR1 MNHNS, CDR2 SASEGT. With 5 bases clipped from V and 0 bases from J, the junction kept 6 bases outside the gene matches. There are 17 residues in the CDR3.

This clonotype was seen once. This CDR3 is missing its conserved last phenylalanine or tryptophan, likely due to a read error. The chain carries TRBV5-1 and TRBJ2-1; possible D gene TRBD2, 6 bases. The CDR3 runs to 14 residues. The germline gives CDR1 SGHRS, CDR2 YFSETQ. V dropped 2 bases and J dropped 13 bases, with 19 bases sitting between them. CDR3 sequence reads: CASSFGGSQETQFL. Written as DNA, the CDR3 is TGCGCCAGCAGCTTCGGGGGATCCCAAGAGACCCAGTTCTTA.

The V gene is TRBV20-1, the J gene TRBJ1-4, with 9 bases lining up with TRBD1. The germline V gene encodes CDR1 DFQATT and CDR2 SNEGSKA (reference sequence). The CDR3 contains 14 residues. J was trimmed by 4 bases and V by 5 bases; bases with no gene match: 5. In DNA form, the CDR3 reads TGCAGTGCTGTACAGGGGGCGGTTAATGAAAAACTGTTTTTT. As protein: CSAVQGAVNEKLFF.

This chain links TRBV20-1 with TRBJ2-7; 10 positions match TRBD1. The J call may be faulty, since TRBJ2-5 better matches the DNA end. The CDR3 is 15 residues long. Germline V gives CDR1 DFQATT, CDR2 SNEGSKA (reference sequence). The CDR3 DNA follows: TGCAGTGCTAGATCGACCGGGACAGGGGTAAAGACCCAGTACTTC. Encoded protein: CSARSTGTGVKTQYF.

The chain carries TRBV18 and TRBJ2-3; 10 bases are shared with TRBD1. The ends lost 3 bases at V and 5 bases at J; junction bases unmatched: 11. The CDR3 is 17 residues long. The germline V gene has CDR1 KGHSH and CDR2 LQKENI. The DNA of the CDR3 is TGTGCCAGCTCACCTCGCTCCGGGACAGGGGTGAGAGATACGCAGTATTTT. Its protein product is CASSPRSGTGVRDTQYF.

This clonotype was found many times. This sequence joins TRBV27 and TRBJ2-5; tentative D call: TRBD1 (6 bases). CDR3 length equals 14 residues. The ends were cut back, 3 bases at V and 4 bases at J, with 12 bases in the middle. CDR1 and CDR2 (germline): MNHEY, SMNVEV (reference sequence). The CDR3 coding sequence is TGTGCCAGCAGTTTGGGGGCAGGGGTAGAGACCCAGTACTTC. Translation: CASSLGAGVETQYF.

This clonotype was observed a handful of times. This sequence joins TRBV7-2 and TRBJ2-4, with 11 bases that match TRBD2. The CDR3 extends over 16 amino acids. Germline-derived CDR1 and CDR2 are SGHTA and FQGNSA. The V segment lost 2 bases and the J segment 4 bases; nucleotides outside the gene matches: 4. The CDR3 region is CASSLTSGGVKNIQYF. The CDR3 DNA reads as TGTGCCAGCAGCTTAACTAGCGGGGGTGTGAAAAACATTCAGTACTTC. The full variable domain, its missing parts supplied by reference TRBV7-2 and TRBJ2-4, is GAGVSQSPSNKVTEKGKDVELRCDPISGHTALYWYRQSLGQGLEFLIYFQGNSAPDKSGLPSDRFSAERTGGSVSTLTIQRTQQEDSAVYLCASSLTSGGVKNIQYFGAGTRLSVL.

The CDR3 loop reads CASSYTGRSPPLHF. Here the CDR3 DNA reads TGTGCCAGCAGTTACACGGGTCGGTCCCCACCCCTCCACTTT. The V gene is TRBV6-5, the J gene TRBJ1-6; D is unresolved. Germline V gene data show CDR1 as MNHEY and CDR2 as SVGAGI. V was clipped by 2 bases and J by 11 bases, with 13 bases between them. The CDR3 totals 14 residues.

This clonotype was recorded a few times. Here the CDR3 reads CASSAGWATDTQYF. In nucleotides, the CDR3 is TGTGCCAGCAGCGCCGGGTGGGCAACAGATACGCAGTATTTT. V gene TRBV7-2 combines with J gene TRBJ2-3, with unresolved D. Germline V lookup: CDR1 SGHTA, CDR2 FQGNSA. CDR3 length equals 14 residues. The germline V and J ends were trimmed by 5 bases and 3 bases, with 12 bases remaining between them. Full variable domain (missing parts from reference TRBV7-2 and TRBJ2-3): GAGVSQSPSNKVTEKGKDVELRCDPISGHTALYWYRQSLGQGLEFLIYFQGNSAPDKSGLPSDRFSAERTGGSVSTLTIQRTQQEDSAVYLCASSAGWATDTQYFGPGTRLTVL.

DNA of the CDR3: TGTGCCAGCAGTCAACCCTACAGGGGGCGGAATTCACCCCTCCACTTT. It codes for CASSQPYRGRNSPLHF. The rearrangement links TRBV27 to TRBJ1-6; 9 nucleotides align to TRBD1. Trimming took 5 bases from V and 7 from J; bases not matched to a gene: 9. This CDR3 region has 16 residues. In germline, CDR1 is MNHEY, CDR2 SMNVEV (reference sequence).

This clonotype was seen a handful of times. The CDR3 spells CAISESAGSSNQPQHF. Written as DNA, the CDR3 is TGTGCCATCAGTGAGTCCGCAGGGAGTAGCAATCAGCCCCAGCATTTT. The V gene is TRBV10-3, the J gene TRBJ1-5, with D possibly matching TRBD1 (5 bases). V was pared by 0 bases and J by 0 bases, with 9 bases between. CDR1 and CDR2 (germline): ENHRY, SYGVKD. The CDR3 runs 16 residues.

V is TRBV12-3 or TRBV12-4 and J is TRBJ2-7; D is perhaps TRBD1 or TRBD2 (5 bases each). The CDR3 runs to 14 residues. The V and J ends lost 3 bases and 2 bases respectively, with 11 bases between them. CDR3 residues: CASSLGPPAYEQYF. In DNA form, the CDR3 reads TGTGCCAGCAGTTTGGGACCTCCTGCCTACGAGCAGTACTTC.

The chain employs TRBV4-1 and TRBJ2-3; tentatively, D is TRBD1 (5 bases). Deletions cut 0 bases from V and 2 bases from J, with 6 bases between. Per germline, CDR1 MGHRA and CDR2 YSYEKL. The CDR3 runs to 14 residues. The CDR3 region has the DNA TGCGCCAGCAGCCAAGAAGGGGCCACAGATACGCAGTATTTT. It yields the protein CASSQEGATDTQYF.

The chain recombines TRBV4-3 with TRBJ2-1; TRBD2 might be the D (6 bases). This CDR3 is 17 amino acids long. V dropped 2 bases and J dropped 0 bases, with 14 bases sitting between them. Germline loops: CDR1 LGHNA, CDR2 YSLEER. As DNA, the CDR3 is TGCGCCAGCAGCCAACGGCGGGCGGGGAGCTCCTACAATGAGCAGTTCTTC. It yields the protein CASSQRRAGSSYNEQFF.

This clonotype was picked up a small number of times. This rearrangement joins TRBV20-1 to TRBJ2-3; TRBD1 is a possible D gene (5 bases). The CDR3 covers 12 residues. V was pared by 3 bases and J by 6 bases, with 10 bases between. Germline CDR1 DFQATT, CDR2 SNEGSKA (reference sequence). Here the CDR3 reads CSASRAPDTQYF. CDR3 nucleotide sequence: TGCAGTGCTAGCAGGGCCCCCGATACGCAGTATTTT.

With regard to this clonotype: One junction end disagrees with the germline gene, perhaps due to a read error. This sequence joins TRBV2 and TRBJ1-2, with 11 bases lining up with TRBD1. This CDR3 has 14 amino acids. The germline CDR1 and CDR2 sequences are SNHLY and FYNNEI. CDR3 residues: CASRWDRGNYDYTF. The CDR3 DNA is TGTGCCAGCAGATGGGACAGGGGGAACTATGACTACACCTTC. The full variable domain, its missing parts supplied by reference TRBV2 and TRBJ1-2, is EPEVTQTPSHQVTQMGQEVILRCVPISNHLYFYWYRQILGQKVEFLVSFYNNEISEKSEIFDDQFSVERPDGSNFTLKIRSTKLEDSAMYFCASRWDRGNYDYTFGSGTRLTVV.

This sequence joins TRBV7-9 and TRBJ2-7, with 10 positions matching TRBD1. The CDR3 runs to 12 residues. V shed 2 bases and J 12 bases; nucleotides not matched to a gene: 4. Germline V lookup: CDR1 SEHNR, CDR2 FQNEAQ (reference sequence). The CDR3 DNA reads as TGTGCCAGCAGCTTAAGGACAGGGGGTACGTACTTC. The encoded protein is CASSLRTGGTYF.

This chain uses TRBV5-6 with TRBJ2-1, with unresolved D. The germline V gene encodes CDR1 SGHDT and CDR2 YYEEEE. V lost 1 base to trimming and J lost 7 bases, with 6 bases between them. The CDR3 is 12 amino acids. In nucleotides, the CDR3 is TGTGCCAGCAGCTTGATGGCAAATGAGCAGTTCTTC. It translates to CASSLMANEQFF.

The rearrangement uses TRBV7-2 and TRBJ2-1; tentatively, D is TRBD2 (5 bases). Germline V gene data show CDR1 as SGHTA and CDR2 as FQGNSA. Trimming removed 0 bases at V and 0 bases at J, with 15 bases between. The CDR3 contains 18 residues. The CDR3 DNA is TGTGCCAGCAGCTTAGCATCGCTGAGGGTCCGCTCCTACAATGAGCAGTTCTTC. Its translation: CASSLASLRVRSYNEQFF.

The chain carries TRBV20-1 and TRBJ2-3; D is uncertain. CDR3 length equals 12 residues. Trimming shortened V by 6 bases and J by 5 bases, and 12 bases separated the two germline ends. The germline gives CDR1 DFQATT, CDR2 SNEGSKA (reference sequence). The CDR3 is CSAYQVGDTQYF. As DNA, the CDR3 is TGCAGTGCCTACCAGGTTGGAGATACGCAGTATTTT.

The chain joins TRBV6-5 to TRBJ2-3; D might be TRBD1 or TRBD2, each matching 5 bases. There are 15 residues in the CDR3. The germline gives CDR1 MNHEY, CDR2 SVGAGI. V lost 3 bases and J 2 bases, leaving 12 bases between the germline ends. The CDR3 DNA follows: TGTGCCAGCAGTTATGGGACCCTAAACACAGATACGCAGTATTTT. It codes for CASSYGTLNTDTQYF.

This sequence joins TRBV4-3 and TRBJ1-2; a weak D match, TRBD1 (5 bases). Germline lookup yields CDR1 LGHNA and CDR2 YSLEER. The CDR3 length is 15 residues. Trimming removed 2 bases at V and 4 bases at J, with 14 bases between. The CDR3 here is CASSQIQGLFYGYTF. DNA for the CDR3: TGCGCCAGCAGCCAAATCCAGGGACTTTTCTATGGCTACACCTTC.

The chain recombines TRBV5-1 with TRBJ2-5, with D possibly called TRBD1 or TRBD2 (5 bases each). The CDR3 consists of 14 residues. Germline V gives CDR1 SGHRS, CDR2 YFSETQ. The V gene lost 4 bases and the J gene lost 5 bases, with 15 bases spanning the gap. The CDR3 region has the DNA TGCGCCAGCAGCAATATTAACGGGGCGGAGACCCAGTACTTC. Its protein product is CASSNINGAETQYF.

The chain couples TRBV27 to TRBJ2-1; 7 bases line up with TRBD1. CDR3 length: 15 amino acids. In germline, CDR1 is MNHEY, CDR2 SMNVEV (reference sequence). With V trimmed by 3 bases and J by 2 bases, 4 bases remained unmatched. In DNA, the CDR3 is TGTGCCAGCAGTTTCTGGGACAGACCCTACAATGAGCAGTTCTTC. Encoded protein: CASSFWDRPYNEQFF.

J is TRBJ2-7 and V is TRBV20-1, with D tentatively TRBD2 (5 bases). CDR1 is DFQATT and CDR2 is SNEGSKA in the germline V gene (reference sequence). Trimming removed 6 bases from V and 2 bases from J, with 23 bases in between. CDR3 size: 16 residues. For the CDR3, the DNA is TGCAGTGCCCATCCCCCCCGGAGCGGAATTACCTACGAGCAGTACTTC. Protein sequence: CSAHPPRSGITYEQYF.